This is a list of T cell receptor beta chains from one sample in a study of prognosis after radiotherapy for stage I lung cancer. TCRdb recomputed calls from the multiplex PCR reads with MiXCR, one row per CDR3 protein. This sample carries fewer than 20,000 distinct CDR3 sequences, about 18% of them seen once, and the ten largest clones take 38%. The sample consisted of PBMCs, taken before or after stereotactic body radiation therapy (not recorded which). The origin of the receptors is a donor over 45 with non-small cell lung cancer. The CDR3 runs from the conserved cysteine through the conserved F or W. D genes are given only for firm matches. Rows may omit the clone size; those that give it use once, few, many or a size class.

CDR3nt: TGTGCCAGCAGCTTAACAGGGGACTCCTACGAGCAGTACTTC
CDR3aa: CASSLTGDSYEQYF
v_gene: TRBV7-3
abundance: many
j_gene: TRBJ2-7
len: 14
d_gene: -

CDR3nt: TGCAGTGCTAGAGATCAGGGGCCCTCCTATAATTCACCCCTCCACTTT
CDR3aa: CSARDQGPSYNSPLHF
v_gene: TRBV20-1
abundance: medium-sized
j_gene: TRBJ1-6
len: 16
d_gene: -

CDR3nt: TGTGCCAGCAGTTCCGGGACTAGCGGGGCCTCCTACAATGAGCAGTTCTTC
CDR3aa: CASSSGTSGASYNEQFF
v_gene: TRBV12-3/TRBV12-4
abundance: many
j_gene: TRBJ2-1
len: 17
d_gene: TRBD2

CDR3nt: TGCAGTGCTAGAGATCCCACCGGGACTAGCGGGAGGGCCATAGGGTACGAGCAGTACTTC
CDR3aa: CSARDPTGTSGRAIGYEQYF
v_gene: TRBV20-1
abundance: many
j_gene: TRBJ2-7
len: 20
d_gene: TRBD2

CDR3nt: TGTGCCAGCAGTTACTCGGTGAAAGGGCCGGAGACCCAGTACTTC
CDR3aa: CASSYSVKGPETQYF
v_gene: TRBV6-2/TRBV6-3
abundance: many
j_gene: TRBJ2-5
len: 15
d_gene: -

CDR3nt: TGTGCCAGCTCACCACAGGGGGCAGGCAGGAACGAGCAGTACTTC
CDR3aa: CASSPQGAGRNEQYF
v_gene: TRBV18
abundance: many
j_gene: TRBJ2-7
len: 15
d_gene: TRBD1

CDR3nt: TGTGCCAGCAGAATACAAGGAGCTGCCTACAATGAGCAGTTCTTC
CDR3aa: CASRIQGAAYNEQFF
v_gene: TRBV28
abundance: many
j_gene: TRBJ2-1
len: 15
d_gene: -

CDR3nt: TGTGCCAGCAGTCGGGACATGGGTTCACCCCTCCACTTT
CDR3aa: CASSRDMGSPLHF
v_gene: TRBV2
abundance: medium-sized
j_gene: TRBJ1-6
len: 13
d_gene: -

CDR3nt: TGTGCCAGCAGTTCGGGAGGTAATTCACCCCTCCACTTT
CDR3aa: CASSSGGNSPLHF
v_gene: TRBV6-5
abundance: -
j_gene: TRBJ1-6
len: 13
d_gene: -

CDR3nt: TGTGCCAGCAGTTACAAGGGGACAGGGCAGGCAGAGACCCAGTACTTC
CDR3aa: CASSYKGTGQAETQYF
v_gene: TRBV6-5
abundance: many
j_gene: TRBJ2-5
len: 16
d_gene: TRBD1

CDR3nt: TGTGCCAGCAGCCAAGCTGGACAGGGAGACTACGAGCAGTACTTC
CDR3aa: CASSQAGQGDYEQYF
v_gene: TRBV4-2
abundance: many
j_gene: TRBJ2-7
len: 15
d_gene: TRBD1

CDR3nt: TGTGCCAGCAGACAGGACGCCACAGATACGCAGTATTTT
CDR3aa: CASRQDATDTQYF
v_gene: TRBV28
abundance: many
j_gene: TRBJ2-3
len: 13
d_gene: -

CDR3nt: TGTGCCAGCTCACCAGGACAGGGGGATGGCTACACCTTC
CDR3aa: CASSPGQGDGYTF
v_gene: TRBV18
abundance: many
j_gene: TRBJ1-2
len: 13
d_gene: TRBD1

CDR3nt: TGTGCTAGTGGTTTGGGAGAGGGAAATGAGACCCAGTACTTC
CDR3aa: CASGLGEGNETQYF
v_gene: TRBV12-5
abundance: -
j_gene: TRBJ2-5
len: 14
d_gene: -

CDR3nt: TGTGCCAGCAGCCCACAAGAGACCCAGTACTTC
CDR3aa: CASSPQETQYF
v_gene: TRBV2
abundance: many
j_gene: TRBJ2-5
len: 11
d_gene: -

CDR3nt: TGTGCCAGCAGCGGGAGGGGACTAGCAGAGACCCAGTACTTC
CDR3aa: CASSGRGLAETQYF
v_gene: TRBV7-9
abundance: many
j_gene: TRBJ2-5
len: 14
d_gene: TRBD2

CDR3nt: TGTGCCAGCAGCTTATCCCGGACTAGTGTGAGTAATGAGCAGTTCTTC
CDR3aa: CASSLSRTSVSNEQFF
v_gene: TRBV7-3
abundance: many
j_gene: TRBJ2-1
len: 16
d_gene: TRBD2

CDR3nt: TGCAGTGCTAGAATTCCAGGGGTTGGAAACACCATATATTTT
CDR3aa: CSARIPGVGNTIYF
v_gene: TRBV20-1
abundance: many
j_gene: TRBJ1-3
len: 14
d_gene: -

CDR3nt: TGTGCCAGCTCACTTTTGAGCTCTGGAAACACCATATATTTT
CDR3aa: CASSLLSSGNTIYF
v_gene: TRBV6-1
abundance: few
j_gene: TRBJ1-3
len: 14
d_gene: -

CDR3nt: TGTGCCAGCAGCTTATCTTTGGGGGGTGCGCAGTTCTTC
CDR3aa: CASSLSLGGAQFF
v_gene: TRBV7-3
abundance: many
j_gene: TRBJ2-1
len: 13
d_gene: -

CDR3nt: TGTGCCACAGGACAGGGCCCGAACACTGAAGCTTTCTTT
CDR3aa: CATGQGPNTEAFF
v_gene: TRBV15
abundance: many
j_gene: TRBJ1-1
len: 13
d_gene: TRBD1

CDR3nt: TGTGCCCAACCCCCCCTCGGGATAGGTACAGATACGCAGTATTTT
CDR3aa: CAQPPLGIGTDTQYF
v_gene: TRBV6-4
abundance: -
j_gene: TRBJ2-3
len: 15
d_gene: -

CDR3nt: TGTGCCCAGCCAAGAGTAAGGACAGATACGCAGTATTTT
CDR3aa: CAQPRVRTDTQYF
v_gene: TRBV3-1
abundance: -
j_gene: TRBJ2-3
len: 13
d_gene: -

CDR3nt: TGTGCCAGCAGTGAAGCGCAAAGAAGACAGAAAGAGACCCAGTACTTC
CDR3aa: CASSEAQRRQKETQYF
v_gene: TRBV6-1
abundance: many
j_gene: TRBJ2-5
len: 16
d_gene: -

CDR3nt: TGCAGCGTTGGGACAGGGAAGGGCTACGAGCAGTACTTC
CDR3aa: CSVGTGKGYEQYF
v_gene: TRBV29-1
abundance: many
j_gene: TRBJ2-7
len: 13
d_gene: TRBD1

CDR3nt: TGTGCCTGGAGCCGGGACAGGGGGTCGAGTGAGCAGTTCTTC
CDR3aa: CAWSRDRGSSEQFF
v_gene: TRBV30
abundance: many
j_gene: TRBJ2-1
len: 14
d_gene: TRBD1

CDR3nt: TGCAGTGCTAACAGTTACAATCAGCCCCAGCATTTT
CDR3aa: CSANSYNQPQHF
v_gene: TRBV20-1
abundance: many
j_gene: TRBJ1-5
len: 12
d_gene: -

CDR3nt: TGTGCCAGCAGTGATAGGCTAGCGGCTACAGATACGCAGTATTTT
CDR3aa: CASSDRLAATDTQYF
v_gene: TRBV6-1
abundance: -
j_gene: TRBJ2-3
len: 15
d_gene: TRBD2

CDR3nt: TGTGCCAGTAGTATTCTACTCTCCTACGAGCAGTACTTC
CDR3aa: CASSILLSYEQYF
v_gene: TRBV19
abundance: many
j_gene: TRBJ2-7
len: 13
d_gene: -

CDR3nt: TGTGCCAGTAGTATAGCGGCCAGGGGTAACTATGGCTACACCTTC
CDR3aa: CASSIAARGNYGYTF
v_gene: TRBV19
abundance: many
j_gene: TRBJ1-2
len: 15
d_gene: -

CDR3nt: TGTGCCAGCTCACCACCGCCAGGGGATTTTACTGAAGCTTTCTTT
CDR3aa: CASSPPPGDFTEAFF
v_gene: TRBV18
abundance: many
j_gene: TRBJ1-1
len: 15
d_gene: -

CDR3nt: TGTGCCACCAGCGATATTCCGGGACAGGTCTTTAGCAACCAGCCCCAGCATTTT
CDR3aa: CATSDIPGQVFSNQPQHF
v_gene: TRBV24-1
abundance: -
j_gene: TRBJ1-5
len: 18
d_gene: TRBD1

CDR3nt: TGTGCCAGCAGTTACTCTCGCAGCTCTGGAAACACCATATATTTT
CDR3aa: CASSYSRSSGNTIYF
v_gene: TRBV6-5
abundance: many
j_gene: TRBJ1-3
len: 15
d_gene: -

CDR3nt: TGTGCCAGCAGCCTATGGGTGAACACTGAAGCTTTCTTT
CDR3aa: CASSLWVNTEAFF
v_gene: TRBV7-9
abundance: -
j_gene: TRBJ1-1
len: 13
d_gene: -

CDR3nt: TGTGCCTGGAGTGCTGGACGGGTTAATCAGCCCCAGCATTTT
CDR3aa: CAWSAGRVNQPQHF
v_gene: TRBV30
abundance: many
j_gene: TRBJ1-5
len: 14
d_gene: -

CDR3nt: TGTGCCAGCACACCACAAGAGACTGGGGGCGTCTATGGCTACGCCTTC
CDR3aa: CASTPQETGGVYGYAF
v_gene: TRBV18
abundance: -
j_gene: TRBJ1-2
len: 16
d_gene: -

CDR3nt: TGTGCCAGCAGTTACGTCGTCGGTCACACTGAAGCTTTCTTT
CDR3aa: CASSYVVGHTEAFF
v_gene: TRBV6-5
abundance: many
j_gene: TRBJ1-1
len: 14
d_gene: -

CDR3nt: TGTGCCAGCAGTTTATCAGGCAGCGCAGCGTATGGCTACACCTTC
CDR3aa: CASSLSGSAAYGYTF
v_gene: TRBV27
abundance: many
j_gene: TRBJ1-2
len: 15
d_gene: -

CDR3nt: TGTGCCAGCAGTGAAGTGGCGACGGGTTCGCCCCAGCATTTT
CDR3aa: CASSEVATGSPQHF
v_gene: TRBV6-1
abundance: many
j_gene: TRBJ1-5
len: 14
d_gene: -

CDR3nt: TGTGCCTGGAGGACGGGAGGGCCATCTAGCACAGATACGCAGTATTTT
CDR3aa: CAWRTGGPSSTDTQYF
v_gene: TRBV30
abundance: many
j_gene: TRBJ2-3
len: 16
d_gene: TRBD2

CDR3nt: TGTACCTGGAGTGGGGGACCGAACTCCTACGGGCAGTACTTC
CDR3aa: CTWSGGPNSYGQYF
v_gene: TRBV30
abundance: -
j_gene: TRBJ2-7
len: 14
d_gene: -

CDR3nt: TGCAGTGCTAGAGATCCGGGTAAGGGCTGGACTGAAGCTTTCTTT
CDR3aa: CSARDPGKGWTEAFF
v_gene: TRBV20-1
abundance: many
j_gene: TRBJ1-1
len: 15
d_gene: -

CDR3nt: TGTGCCAGCAGTAAGTCTGGCGGGAGAAGTACCGGGGAGCTGTTTTTT
CDR3aa: CASSKSGGRSTGELFF
v_gene: TRBV6-1
abundance: many
j_gene: TRBJ2-2
len: 16
d_gene: TRBD2

CDR3nt: TGTGTCAGTAGTAGGGCCCTAATTGTGGCATCTGACTCACCCCTCCACTTT
CDR3aa: CVSSRALIVASDSPLHF
v_gene: TRBV6-1
abundance: -
j_gene: TRBJ1-6
len: 17
d_gene: -

CDR3nt: TGCAGTGCAGAAGACAGGTACAGCTCCTACGAGCAGTACTTC
CDR3aa: CSAEDRYSSYEQYF
v_gene: TRBV20-1
abundance: many
j_gene: TRBJ2-7
len: 14
d_gene: -

CDR3nt: TGTGCCAGTAGTATAGCCTCTGGACAGGGGGCCTCACCCCTCCACTTT
CDR3aa: CASSIASGQGASPLHF
v_gene: TRBV19
abundance: many
j_gene: TRBJ1-6
len: 16
d_gene: TRBD1

CDR3nt: TGCGCCAGCAGCCCTCAGGGACAGGGGTATGGCTACACCTTC
CDR3aa: CASSPQGQGYGYTF
v_gene: TRBV4-1
abundance: many
j_gene: TRBJ1-2
len: 14
d_gene: TRBD1

CDR3nt: TGTGCCAGCAGTTTATGGGGCTCCGGGACAGGCTCGCGAGAGCAGTACTTC
CDR3aa: CASSLWGSGTGSREQYF
v_gene: TRBV28
abundance: many
j_gene: TRBJ2-7
len: 17
d_gene: TRBD1

CDR3nt: TGTGCCAGCTCACCACAACAGGGGGCTAGCTCCTACAATGAGCAGTTCTTC
CDR3aa: CASSPQQGASSYNEQFF
v_gene: TRBV18
abundance: many
j_gene: TRBJ2-1
len: 17
d_gene: TRBD1